This T cell receptor beta chain is drawn from a study of spatial heterogeneity in lung cancer. TCRdb reprocessed the 5' RACE reads with MiXCR, giving one entry per CDR3 protein. There are fewer than 40,000 distinct CDR3 sequences in the sample; 7.5% occur only once, and 25% to 30% lies in the top ten. Time point given: sample taken at primary tumor resection. This clonotype was counted ten times or more. Its antigen is unidentified. The V gene's germline CDR1 is MNHNY and CDR2 SVGAGI (reference sequence). The CDR3 spans 14 residues. Trimming pared 5 bases from V and 2 bases from J, leaving 10 bases between. General study findings and limits: Blood carried ubiquitous expanded tumor TCRs more at resection than follow-up.

Here the sequenced sample was PBMCs, taken at surgery. The TCR comes from a male donor with early-stage non-small cell lung cancer. This sequence joins TRBV6-6 and TRBJ2-4, with a possible D match to TRBD2 (5 bases). The CDR3 reads CASSRQRSKNIQYF. The CDR3 region has the DNA TGTGCCAGCAGTCGCCAGCGGTCCAAAAACATTCAGTACTTC.